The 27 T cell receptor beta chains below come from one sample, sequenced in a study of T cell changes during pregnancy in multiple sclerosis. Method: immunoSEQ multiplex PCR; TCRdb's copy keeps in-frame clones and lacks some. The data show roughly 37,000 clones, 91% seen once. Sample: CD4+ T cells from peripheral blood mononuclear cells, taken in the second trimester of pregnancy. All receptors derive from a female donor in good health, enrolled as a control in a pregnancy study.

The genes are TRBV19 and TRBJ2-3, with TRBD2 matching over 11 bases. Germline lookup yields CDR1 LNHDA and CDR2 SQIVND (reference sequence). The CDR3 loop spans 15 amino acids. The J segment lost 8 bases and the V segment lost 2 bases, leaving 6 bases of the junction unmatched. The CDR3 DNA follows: TGTGCCAGTAGTATACTAGCGGGAGGAATGGGTACGCAGTATTTT. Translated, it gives CASSILAGGMGTQYF.

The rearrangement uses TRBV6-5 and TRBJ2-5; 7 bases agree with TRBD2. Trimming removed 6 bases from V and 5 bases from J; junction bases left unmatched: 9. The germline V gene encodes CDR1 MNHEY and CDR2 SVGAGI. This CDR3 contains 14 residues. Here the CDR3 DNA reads TGTGCCAGCAGACTCGGGGGGAGCAGGGAGACCCAGTACTTC. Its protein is CASRLGGSRETQYF.

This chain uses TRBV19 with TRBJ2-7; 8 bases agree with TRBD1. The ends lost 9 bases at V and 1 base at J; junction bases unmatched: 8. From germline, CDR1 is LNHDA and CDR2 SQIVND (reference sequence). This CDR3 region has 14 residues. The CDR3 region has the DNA TGTGCCAGCAGGGGGCCGGGACAGTCCTACGAGCAGTACTTC. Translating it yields CASRGPGQSYEQYF.

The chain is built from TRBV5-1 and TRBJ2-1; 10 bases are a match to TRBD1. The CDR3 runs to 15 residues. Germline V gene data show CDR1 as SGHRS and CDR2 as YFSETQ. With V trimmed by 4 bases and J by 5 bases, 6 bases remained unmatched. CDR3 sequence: CASSNRDRGNNEQFF. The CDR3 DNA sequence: TGCGCCAGCAGCAACCGGGACAGGGGAAACAATGAGCAGTTCTTC.

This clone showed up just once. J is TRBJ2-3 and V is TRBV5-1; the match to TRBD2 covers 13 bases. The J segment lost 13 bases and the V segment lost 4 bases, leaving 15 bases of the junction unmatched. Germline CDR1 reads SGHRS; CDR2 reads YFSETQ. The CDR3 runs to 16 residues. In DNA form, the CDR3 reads TGCGCCAGCAGCCCAACTACCGGGACTAGCGGGGCCCAGGAGTATTTT. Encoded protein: CASSPTTGTSGAQEYF.

CDR3 region: CASAGQANYGYTF. The CDR3 nucleotides are TGTGCCAGCGCTGGACAGGCAAACTATGGCTACACCTTC. This chain uses TRBV9 with TRBJ1-2; TRBD1 matches 7 bases. The CDR3 extends over 13 amino acids. CDR1 and CDR2 from the germline V gene are SGDLS and YYNGEE. Germline trimming cut 7 bases from V and 2 bases from J; bases unmatched to any gene: 5. The variable domain in full, with the rest retrieved from reference TRBV9 and TRBJ1-2, is DSGVTQTPKHLITATGQRVTLRCSPRSGDLSVYWYQQSLDQGLQFLIQYYNGEERAKGNILERFSAQQFPDLHSELNLSSLELGDSALYFCASAGQANYGYTFGSGTRLTVV.

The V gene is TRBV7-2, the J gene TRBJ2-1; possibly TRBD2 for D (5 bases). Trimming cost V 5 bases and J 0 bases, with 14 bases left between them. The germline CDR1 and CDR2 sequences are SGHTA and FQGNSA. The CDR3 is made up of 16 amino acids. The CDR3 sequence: CASSGRGFSSYNEQFF. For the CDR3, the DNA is TGTGCCAGCAGCGGTCGCGGGTTCAGCTCCTACAATGAGCAGTTCTTC.

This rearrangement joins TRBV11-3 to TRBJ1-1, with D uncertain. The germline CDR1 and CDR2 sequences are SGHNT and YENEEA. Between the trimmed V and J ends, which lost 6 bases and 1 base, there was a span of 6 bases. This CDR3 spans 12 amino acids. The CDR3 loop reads CASRTTNTEAFF. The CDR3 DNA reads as TGTGCCAGCAGGACTACGAACACTGAAGCTTTCTTT.

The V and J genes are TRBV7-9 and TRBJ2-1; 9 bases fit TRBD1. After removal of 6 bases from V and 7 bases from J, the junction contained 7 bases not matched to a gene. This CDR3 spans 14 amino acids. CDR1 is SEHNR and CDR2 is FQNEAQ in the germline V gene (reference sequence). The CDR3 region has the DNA TGTGCCAGCAGGTGGGACAGGGTACAGAATGAGCAGTTCTTC. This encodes CASRWDRVQNEQFF.

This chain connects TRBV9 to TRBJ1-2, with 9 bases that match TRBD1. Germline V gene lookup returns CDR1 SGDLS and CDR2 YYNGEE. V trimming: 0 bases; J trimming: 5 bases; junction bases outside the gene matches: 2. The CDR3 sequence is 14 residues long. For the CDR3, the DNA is TGTGCCAGCAGCGTAGAGGGGACAGGGTATGGCTACACCTTC. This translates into CASSVEGTGYGYTF.

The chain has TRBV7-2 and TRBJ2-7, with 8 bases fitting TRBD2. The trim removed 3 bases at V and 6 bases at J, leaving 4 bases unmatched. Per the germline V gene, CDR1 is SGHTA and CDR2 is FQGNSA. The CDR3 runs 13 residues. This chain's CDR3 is CASSFPGTSEQYF. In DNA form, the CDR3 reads TGTGCCAGCAGCTTTCCCGGGACTAGCGAGCAGTACTTC.

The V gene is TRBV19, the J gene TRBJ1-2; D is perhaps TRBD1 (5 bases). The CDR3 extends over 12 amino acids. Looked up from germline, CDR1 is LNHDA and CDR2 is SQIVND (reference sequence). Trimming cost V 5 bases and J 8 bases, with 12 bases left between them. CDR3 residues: CASSYGGGGYTF. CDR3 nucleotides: TGTGCCAGTAGTTACGGGGGAGGCGGCTACACCTTC.

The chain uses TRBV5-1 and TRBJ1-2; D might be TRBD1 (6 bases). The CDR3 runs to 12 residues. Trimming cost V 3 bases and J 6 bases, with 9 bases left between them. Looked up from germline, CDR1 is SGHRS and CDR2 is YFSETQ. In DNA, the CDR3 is TGCGCCAGCAGCTGGAACAGGGATGGCTACACCTTC. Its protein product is CASSWNRDGYTF.

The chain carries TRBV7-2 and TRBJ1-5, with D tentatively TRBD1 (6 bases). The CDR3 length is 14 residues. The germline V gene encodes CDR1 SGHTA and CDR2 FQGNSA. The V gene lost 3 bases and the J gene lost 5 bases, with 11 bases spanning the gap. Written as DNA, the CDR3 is TGTGCCAGCAGCTTTACGGACAGATATCAGCCCCAGCATTTT. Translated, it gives CASSFTDRYQPQHF.

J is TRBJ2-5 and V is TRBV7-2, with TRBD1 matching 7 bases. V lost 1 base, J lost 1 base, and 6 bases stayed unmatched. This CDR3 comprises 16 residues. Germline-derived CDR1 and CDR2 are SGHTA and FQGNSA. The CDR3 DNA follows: TGTGCCAGCAGCTTAGTTGACAGGGCCGTCCAAGAGACCCAGTACTTC. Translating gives CASSLVDRAVQETQYF.

CDR3 DNA sequence: TGTGCCAGCAGTTACTCGGGAGACCCTGAAGCTTTCTTT. It translates to CASSYSGDPEAFF. The chain joins TRBV6-5 to TRBJ1-1; D is unclear. CDR3 size: 13 residues. Germline V gives CDR1 MNHEY, CDR2 SVGAGI. Trimming stripped 0 bases from V and 6 bases from J, with 8 bases between.

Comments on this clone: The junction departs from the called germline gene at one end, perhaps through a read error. CDR3 DNA: TGTGCCAGCACCTTACTTTCCGGGACAGTACGGAATGAGCAGTTCTTC. This codes for CASTLLSGTVRNEQFF. V usage is TRBV7-2 and J usage is TRBJ2-1; the match to TRBD1 covers 7 bases. The CDR3 has 16 amino acids. Per the germline V gene, CDR1 is SGHTA and CDR2 is FQGNSA.

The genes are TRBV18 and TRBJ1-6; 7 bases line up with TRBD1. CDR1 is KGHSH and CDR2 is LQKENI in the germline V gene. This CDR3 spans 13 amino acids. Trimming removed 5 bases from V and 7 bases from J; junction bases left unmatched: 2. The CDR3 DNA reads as TGTGCCAGCTCAAAGGGACAGAATTCACCCCTCCACTTT. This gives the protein CASSKGQNSPLHF.

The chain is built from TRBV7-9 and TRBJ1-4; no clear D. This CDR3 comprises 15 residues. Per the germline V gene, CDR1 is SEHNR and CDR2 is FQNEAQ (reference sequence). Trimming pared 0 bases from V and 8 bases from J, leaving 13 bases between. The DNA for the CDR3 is TGTGCCAGCAGCTTAGCCGACGGGGTGGGGGAAAAACTGTTTTTT. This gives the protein CASSLADGVGEKLFF.

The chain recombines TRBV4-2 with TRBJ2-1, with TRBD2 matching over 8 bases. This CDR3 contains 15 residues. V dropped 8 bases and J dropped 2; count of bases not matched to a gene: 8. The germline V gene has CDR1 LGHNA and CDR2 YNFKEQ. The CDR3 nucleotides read TGTGCCAGCCGGTCCGGGGGGGGCCCCTACAATGAGCAGTTCTTC. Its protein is CASRSGGGPYNEQFF.

The CDR3 region is CASSEPPQDEQYF. The CDR3 DNA reads TGTGCCAGCAGTGAACCTCCCCAGGACGAGCAGTACTTC. The chain carries TRBV25-1 and TRBJ2-7, with D unclear. The CDR3 runs to 13 residues. With 2 bases removed from V and 5 bases from J, the gap between germline ends came to 10 bases. CDR1 MGHDK and CDR2 SYGVNS come from the germline V gene.

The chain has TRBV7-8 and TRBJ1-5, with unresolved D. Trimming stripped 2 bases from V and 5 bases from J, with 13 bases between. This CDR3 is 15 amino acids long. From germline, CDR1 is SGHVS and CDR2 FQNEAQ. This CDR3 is CASSLISIADQPQHF. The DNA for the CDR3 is TGTGCCAGCAGCTTAATCAGTATTGCAGATCAGCCCCAGCATTTT. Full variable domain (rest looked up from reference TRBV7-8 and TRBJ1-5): GAGVSQSPRYKVAKRGQDVALRCDPISGHVSLFWYQQALGQGPEFLTYFQNEAQLDKSGLPSDRFFAERPEGSVSTLKIQRTQQEDSAVYLCASSLISIADQPQHFGDGTRLSIL.

The CDR3 bases are TGCAGCGTTCGAAACGGAGGGACAGGAGGGCATGAGCAGTTCTTC. Translated, it gives CSVRNGGTGGHEQFF. The chain joins TRBV29-1 to TRBJ2-1; 8 positions agree with TRBD1. Germline V CDR1 and CDR2: SQVTM, ANQGSEA. The CDR3 has 15 amino acids. Trimming cost V 5 bases and J 8 bases; bases outside gene matches: 14.

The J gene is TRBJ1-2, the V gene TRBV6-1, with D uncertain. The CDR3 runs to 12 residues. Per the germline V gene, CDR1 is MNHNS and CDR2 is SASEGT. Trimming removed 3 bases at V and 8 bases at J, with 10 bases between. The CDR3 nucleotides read TGTGCCAGCAGTGATCGTATCCTCGGCTACACCTTC. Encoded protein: CASSDRILGYTF.

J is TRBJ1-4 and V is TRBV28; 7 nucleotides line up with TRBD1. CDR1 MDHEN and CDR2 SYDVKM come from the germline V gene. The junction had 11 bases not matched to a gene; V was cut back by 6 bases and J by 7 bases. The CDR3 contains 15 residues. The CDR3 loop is CASSPVDRVGEKLFF. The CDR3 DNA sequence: TGTGCCAGCAGCCCAGTAGACAGGGTGGGTGAAAAACTGTTTTTT.

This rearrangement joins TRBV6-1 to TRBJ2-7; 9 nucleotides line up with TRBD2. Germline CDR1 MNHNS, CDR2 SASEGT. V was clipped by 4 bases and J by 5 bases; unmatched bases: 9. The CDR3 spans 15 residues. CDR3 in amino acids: CASSGFSSGRNEQYF. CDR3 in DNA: TGTGCCAGCAGTGGATTCTCAAGCGGGAGGAACGAGCAGTACTTC.

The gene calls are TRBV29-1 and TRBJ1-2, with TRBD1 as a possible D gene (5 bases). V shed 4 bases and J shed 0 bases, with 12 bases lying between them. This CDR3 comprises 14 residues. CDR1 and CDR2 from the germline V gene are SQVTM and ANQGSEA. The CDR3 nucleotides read TGCAGCGTTGTGTCGGACAATACTAACTATGGCTACACCTTC. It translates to CSVVSDNTNYGYTF.